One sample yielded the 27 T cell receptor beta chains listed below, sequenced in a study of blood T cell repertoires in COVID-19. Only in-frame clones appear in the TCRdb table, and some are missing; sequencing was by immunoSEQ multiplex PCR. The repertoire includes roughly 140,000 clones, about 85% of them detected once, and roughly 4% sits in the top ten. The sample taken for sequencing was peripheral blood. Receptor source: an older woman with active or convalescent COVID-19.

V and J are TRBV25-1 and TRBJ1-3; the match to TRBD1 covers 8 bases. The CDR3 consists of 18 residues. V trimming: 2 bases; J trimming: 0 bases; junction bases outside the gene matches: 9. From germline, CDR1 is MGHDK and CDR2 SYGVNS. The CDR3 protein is CASSEGKGQASSGNTIYF. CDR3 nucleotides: TGTGCCAGCAGTGAAGGCAAGGGACAGGCGTCCTCTGGAAACACCATATATTTT.

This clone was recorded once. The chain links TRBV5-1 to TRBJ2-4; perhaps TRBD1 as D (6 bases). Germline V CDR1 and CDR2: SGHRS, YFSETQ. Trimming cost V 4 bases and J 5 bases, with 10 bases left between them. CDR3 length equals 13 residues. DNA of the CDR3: TGCGCCAGCAGCCAGGACAGAGAAAACATTCAGTACTTC. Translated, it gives CASSQDRENIQYF.

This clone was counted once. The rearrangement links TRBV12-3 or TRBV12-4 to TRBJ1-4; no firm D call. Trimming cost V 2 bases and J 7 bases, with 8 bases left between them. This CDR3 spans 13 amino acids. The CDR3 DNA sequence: TGTGCCAGCAGTTTAAACAGCATTGAAAAACTGTTTTTT. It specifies CASSLNSIEKLFF.

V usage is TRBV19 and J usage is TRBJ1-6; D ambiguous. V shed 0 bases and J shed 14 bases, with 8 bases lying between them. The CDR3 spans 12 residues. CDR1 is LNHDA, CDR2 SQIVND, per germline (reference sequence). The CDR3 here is CASSIDERTLHF. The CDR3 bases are TGTGCCAGTAGTATAGATGAGAGGACCCTCCACTTT.

CDR3 DNA sequence: TGTGCCAGTATGGACAGGAGTAATTCACCCCTCCACTTT. It yields the protein CASMDRSNSPLHF. The chain employs TRBV19 and TRBJ1-6; the match to TRBD1 covers 7 bases. Germline trimming cut 7 bases from V and 6 bases from J; bases unmatched to any gene: 3. Germline assignment: CDR1 LNHDA and CDR2 SQIVND (reference sequence). This CDR3 region has 13 residues.

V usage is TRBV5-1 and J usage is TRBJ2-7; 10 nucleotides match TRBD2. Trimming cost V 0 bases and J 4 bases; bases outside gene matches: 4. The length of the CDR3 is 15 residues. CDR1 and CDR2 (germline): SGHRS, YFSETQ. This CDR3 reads CASSLASGGLYEQYF. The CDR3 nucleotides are TGCGCCAGCAGCTTGGCTAGCGGGGGTTTATACGAGCAGTACTTC.

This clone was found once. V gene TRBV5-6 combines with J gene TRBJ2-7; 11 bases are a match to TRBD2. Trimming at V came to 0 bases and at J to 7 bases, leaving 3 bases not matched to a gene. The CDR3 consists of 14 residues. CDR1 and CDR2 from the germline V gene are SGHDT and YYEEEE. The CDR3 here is CASSLVRLAGEQYF. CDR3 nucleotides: TGTGCCAGCAGCTTGGTACGACTAGCGGGGGAGCAGTACTTC. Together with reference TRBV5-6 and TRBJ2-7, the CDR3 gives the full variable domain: DAGVTQSPTHLIKTRGQQVTLRCSPKSGHDTVSWYQQALGQGPQFIFQYYEEEERQRGNFPDRFSGHQFPNYSSELNVNALLLGDSALYLCASSLVRLAGEQYFGPGTRLTVT.

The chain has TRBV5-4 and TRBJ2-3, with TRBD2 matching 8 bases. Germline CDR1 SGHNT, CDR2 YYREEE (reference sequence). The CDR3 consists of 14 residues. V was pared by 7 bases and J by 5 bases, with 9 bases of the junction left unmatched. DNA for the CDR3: TGTGCCAGCTCCCGGGAGGGGGGAAGAGATACGCAGTATTTT. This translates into CASSREGGRDTQYF.

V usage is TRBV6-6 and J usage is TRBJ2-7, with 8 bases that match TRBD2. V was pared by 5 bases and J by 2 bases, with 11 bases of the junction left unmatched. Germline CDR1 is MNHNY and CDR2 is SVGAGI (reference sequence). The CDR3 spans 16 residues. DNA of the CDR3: TGTGCCAGCAGTCGAACAGCGGGGGTCTTCACCTACGAGCAGTACTTC. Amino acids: CASSRTAGVFTYEQYF.

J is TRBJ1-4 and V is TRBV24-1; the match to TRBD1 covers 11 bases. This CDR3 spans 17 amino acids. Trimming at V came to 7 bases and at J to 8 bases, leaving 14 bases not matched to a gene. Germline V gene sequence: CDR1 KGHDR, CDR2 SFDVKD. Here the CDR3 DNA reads TGTGCCACCAGCTCCCGAGGCGGACAGGGGGCGCTAGAAAAACTGTTTTTT. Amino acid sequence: CATSSRGGQGALEKLFF.

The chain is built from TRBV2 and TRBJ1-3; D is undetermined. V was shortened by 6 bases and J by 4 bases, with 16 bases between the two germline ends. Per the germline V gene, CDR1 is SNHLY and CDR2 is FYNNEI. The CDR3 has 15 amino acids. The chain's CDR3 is CASRGSMQSGNTIYF. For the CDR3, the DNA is TGTGCCAGCAGGGGGAGTATGCAGTCCGGAAACACCATATATTTT.

The CDR3 region is CASSETNLNTQYF. The CDR3 bases are TGTGCCAGCAGCGAGACTAACTTGAATACGCAGTATTTT. This chain connects TRBV7-8 to TRBJ2-3, with D possibly being TRBD2 (5 bases). The CDR3 length is 13 residues. Germline V lookup: CDR1 SGHVS, CDR2 FQNEAQ. V gave up 5 bases and J gave up 7 bases, with 13 bases separating them.

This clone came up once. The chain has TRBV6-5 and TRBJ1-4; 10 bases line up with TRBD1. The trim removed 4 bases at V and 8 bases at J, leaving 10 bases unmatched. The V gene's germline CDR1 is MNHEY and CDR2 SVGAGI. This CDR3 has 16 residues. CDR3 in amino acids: CASSSGYGTGVEKLFF. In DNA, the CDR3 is TGTGCCAGCAGTTCTGGATACGGGACAGGGGTAGAAAAACTGTTTTTT.

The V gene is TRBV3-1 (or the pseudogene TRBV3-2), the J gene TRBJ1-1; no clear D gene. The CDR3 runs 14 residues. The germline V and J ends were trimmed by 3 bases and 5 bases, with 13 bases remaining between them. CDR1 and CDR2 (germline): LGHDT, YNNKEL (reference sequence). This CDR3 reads CASSQRETRTEAFF. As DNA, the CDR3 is TGTGCCAGCAGCCAGAGAGAGACCAGGACTGAAGCTTTCTTT.

The CDR3 nucleotides are TGCAGCGTCGGACAGGGGTCATCACATGGAGATCAGCCCCAGCATTTT. Its protein is CSVGQGSSHGDQPQHF. The chain recombines TRBV29-1 with TRBJ1-5, with 9 bases aligning to TRBD1. V lost 6 bases, J lost 5 bases, and 14 bases stayed unmatched. The CDR3 is 16 amino acids. The germline CDR1 and CDR2 sequences are SQVTM and ANQGSEA.

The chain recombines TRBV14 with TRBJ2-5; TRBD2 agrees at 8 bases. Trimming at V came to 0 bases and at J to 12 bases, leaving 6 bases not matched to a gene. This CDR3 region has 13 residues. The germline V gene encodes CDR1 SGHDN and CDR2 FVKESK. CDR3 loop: CASSQDREGPKYF. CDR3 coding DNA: TGTGCCAGCAGCCAAGATCGGGAGGGGCCGAAGTACTTC.

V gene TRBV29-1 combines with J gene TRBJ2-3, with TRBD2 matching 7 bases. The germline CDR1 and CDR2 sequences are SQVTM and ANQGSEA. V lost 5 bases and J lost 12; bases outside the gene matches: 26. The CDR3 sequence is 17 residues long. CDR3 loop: CSVIRDYQLQRSPNQYF. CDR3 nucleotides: TGCAGCGTTATACGGGACTACCAGCTACAACGCAGTCCTAATCAGTATTTT.

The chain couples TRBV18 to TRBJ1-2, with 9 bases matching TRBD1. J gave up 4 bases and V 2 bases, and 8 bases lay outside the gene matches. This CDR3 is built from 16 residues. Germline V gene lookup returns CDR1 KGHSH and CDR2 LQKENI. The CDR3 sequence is CASSPSSGQGGYGYTF. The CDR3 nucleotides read TGTGCCAGCTCACCAAGCTCGGGACAGGGAGGCTATGGCTACACCTTC.

The CDR3 DNA is TGTGCCAGCAGTTATCAGACTAGCCCGCCGGCCGGGGAGCTGTTTTTT. It is translated as CASSYQTSPPAGELFF. V usage is TRBV6-5 and J usage is TRBJ2-2; 7 positions match TRBD2. The CDR3 sequence is 16 residues long. The germline V gene encodes CDR1 MNHEY and CDR2 SVGAGI. Trimming cost V 3 bases and J 6 bases; bases outside gene matches: 10.

The CDR3 nucleotides are TGTGCCAGCTCGGTATCTGGCGGCGAGGCTAATGAAAAACTGTTTTTT. Translation: CASSVSGGEANEKLFF. The chain links TRBV18 to TRBJ1-4; D gene uncertain. From germline, CDR1 is KGHSH and CDR2 LQKENI. With 6 bases removed from V and 3 bases from J, the gap between germline ends came to 17 bases. CDR3 length equals 16 residues.

The CDR3 loop reads CASSLRQRDEQYF. CDR3 bases: TGCGCCAGCAGCTTGCGACAAAGAGACGAGCAGTACTTC. This rearrangement joins TRBV5-1 to TRBJ2-7; D gene ambiguous. V was shortened by 1 base and J by 5 bases, with 10 bases between the two germline ends. Germline CDR1 and CDR2: SGHRS and YFSETQ. This CDR3 is 13 amino acids long.

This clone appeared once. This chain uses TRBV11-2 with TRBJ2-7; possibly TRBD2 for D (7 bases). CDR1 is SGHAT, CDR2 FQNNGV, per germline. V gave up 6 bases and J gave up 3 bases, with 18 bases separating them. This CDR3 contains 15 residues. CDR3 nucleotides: TGTGCCAGCAGATTAATAGGGGGGGCCCGCTACGAGCAGTACTTC. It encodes CASRLIGGARYEQYF.

The CDR3 loop reads CATSRDQGMNEKLFF. CDR3 in DNA: TGTGCCACCAGCAGAGACCAGGGGATGAATGAAAAACTGTTTTTT. This chain connects TRBV15 to TRBJ1-4, with D possibly matching TRBD1 (6 bases). Deletions cut 0 bases from V and 5 bases from J, with 10 bases between. Per the germline V gene, CDR1 is LNHNV and CDR2 is YYDKDF (reference sequence). CDR3 size: 15 residues.

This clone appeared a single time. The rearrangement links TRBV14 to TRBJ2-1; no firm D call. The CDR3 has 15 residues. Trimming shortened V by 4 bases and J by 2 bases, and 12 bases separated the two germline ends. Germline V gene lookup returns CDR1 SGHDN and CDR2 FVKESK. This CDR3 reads CASSPPTYPYNEQFF. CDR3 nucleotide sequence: TGTGCCAGCAGCCCCCCGACATACCCCTACAATGAGCAGTTCTTC. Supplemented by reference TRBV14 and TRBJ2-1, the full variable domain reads EAGVTQFPSHSVIEKGQTVTLRCDPISGHDNLYWYRRVMGKEIKFLLHFVKESKQDESGMPNNRFLAERTGGTYSTLKVQPAELEDSGVYFCASSPPTYPYNEQFFGPGTRLTVL.

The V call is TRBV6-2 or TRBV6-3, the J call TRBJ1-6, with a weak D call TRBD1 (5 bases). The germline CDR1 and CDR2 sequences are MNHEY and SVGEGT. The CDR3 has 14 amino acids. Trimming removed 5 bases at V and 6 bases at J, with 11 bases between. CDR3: CASSAVGGNSPLHF. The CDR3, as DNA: TGTGCCAGCAGTGCAGTGGGGGGTAATTCACCCCTCCACTTT.

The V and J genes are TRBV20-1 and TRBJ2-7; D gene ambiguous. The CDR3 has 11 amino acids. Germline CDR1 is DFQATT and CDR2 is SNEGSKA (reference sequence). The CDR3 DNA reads TGCAGCGTATACTACTCCCTCGAGCAGTACTTC. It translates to CSVYYSLEQYF.

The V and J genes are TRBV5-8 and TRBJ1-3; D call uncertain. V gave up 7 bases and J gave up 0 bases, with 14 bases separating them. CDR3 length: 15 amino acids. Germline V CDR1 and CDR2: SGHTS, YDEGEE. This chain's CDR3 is CASGREVTSGNTIYF. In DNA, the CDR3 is TGTGCCAGCGGAAGGGAGGTAACCTCTGGAAACACCATATATTTT.